The 24 T cell receptor beta chains below come from one sample, sequenced in a study of tumor-infiltrating lymphocytes in primary liver carcinoma. They got blood RNA out of unsorted whole blood and also pulled out germline DNA. With a constant-region primer, TCR beta cDNA was made from approximately 500 ng of total RNA. Construction of TCR beta libraries relied on three successive nested multiplex PCR rounds employing slightly modified ARM-PCR. With TRBV1-TRBV30 forward primers and a C-beta reverse primer, the first two PCR rounds were run for approximately 10 cycles each. TCRdb re-derived calls from the multiplex PCR reads in MiXCR, one entry per CDR3 protein. Of fewer than 400,000 distinct CDR3 sequences in the sample, about 60% were seen once. Sequencing was carried out using peripheral blood. These receptors were obtained from a man in his forties or fifties with primary liver carcinoma and hepatitis B virus infection.

CDR3 DNA sequence: TGTGCCAGCAGCTTGGGCCGGGGGGGCACAGATACGCAGTATTTT. This codes for CASSLGRGGTDTQYF. This chain uses TRBV5-4 with TRBJ2-3, with 7 bases lining up with TRBD2. This CDR3 region has 15 residues. V gave up 0 bases and J gave up 1 base; unmatched junction bases: 2. Germline CDR1 SGHNT, CDR2 YYREEE (reference sequence).

On this clonotype itself: One end of the junction fails to match germline, which may point to a read error. The CDR3 DNA is TGTGTCAGCAGCTTAGTTGGCGTCGGAGAGGCCCAGTACTTC. Protein sequence: CVSSLVGVGEAQYF. The chain uses TRBV11-2 and TRBJ2-5; unclear D gene. Germline assignment: CDR1 SGHAT and CDR2 FQNNGV. The CDR3 consists of 14 residues.

As regards this clonotype: A junction boundary mismatches the germline segment, possibly from a read error. The V gene is TRBV14, the J gene TRBJ2-5, with 9 positions matching TRBD2. Germline V gene data show CDR1 as SGHDN and CDR2 as FVKESK. The CDR3 totals 13 residues. CDR3 nucleotides: TGTTCCAGCAGCGTAGCGGGAGTGGAGACCCAGTACTTC. Translated: CSSSVAGVETQYF. The variable domain in full, completed from reference TRBV14 and TRBJ2-5, reads EAGVTQFPSHSVIEKGQTVTLRCDPISGHDNLYWYRRVMGKEIKFLLHFVKESKQDESGMPNNRFLAERTGGTYSTLKVQPAELEDSGVYFCSSSVAGVETQYFGPGTRLLVL.

About this clonotype: A much larger clone sits a single nucleotide away, making a read error possible. The CDR3, as DNA: TGTGCCAGCAGCCAGGGACCGCCCAATTCACCCCTCCACTTT. This gives the protein CASSQGPPNSPLHF. The chain carries TRBV12-3 or TRBV12-4 and TRBJ1-6; weak D call: TRBD1 (5 bases). The CDR3 runs 14 residues. V was pared by 6 bases and J by 7 bases, with 13 bases between.

CDR3 sequence: CASSLAVESYEQYF. DNA of the CDR3: TGTGCCAGCAGCTTAGCAGTGGAGTCCTACGAGCAGTACTTC. The rearrangement links TRBV7-9 to TRBJ2-7; the D is unclear. V dropped 0 bases and J dropped 1 base, with 7 bases sitting between them. Germline V lookup: CDR1 SEHNR, CDR2 FQNEAQ (reference sequence). The CDR3 runs to 14 residues.

Remarks on this clonotype: Sequence at one end of the junction differs from germline and may be a read error. V gene TRBV29-1 combines with J gene TRBJ2-7; TRBD1 aligns across 10 bases. This CDR3 is 13 amino acids long. Germline V lookup: CDR1 SQVTM, CDR2 ANQGSEA. Here the CDR3 reads CGVAGTGDSERYF. The CDR3 DNA sequence: TGCGGGGTAGCCGGGACAGGGGACTCCGAGCGGTACTTC.

The chain uses TRBV11-1 and TRBJ2-7; D is possibly TRBD1 (6 bases). Trimming pared 7 bases from V and 0 bases from J, leaving 16 bases between. The CDR3 runs to 15 residues. CDR1 is SGHAT, CDR2 FQDESV, per germline (reference sequence). The CDR3 is CASNSRTENSYEQYF. The CDR3 nucleotides are TGTGCCAGCAACTCCCGGACAGAGAACTCCTACGAGCAGTACTTC.

The chain has TRBV19 and TRBJ2-2, with 9 positions matching TRBD1. Germline CDR1 and CDR2: LNHDA and SQIVND (reference sequence). The trim removed 4 bases at V and 3 bases at J, leaving 3 bases unmatched. This CDR3 comprises 15 residues. In DNA form, the CDR3 reads TGTGCCAGTAGTAAACAGGGGGCTTACACCGGGGAGCTGTTTTTT. This translates into CASSKQGAYTGELFF.

Points on this clonotype: The junction shows a germline mismatch at one end, possibly a read error. The CDR3, as DNA: TGTGCCAGCAGCATTGACAGGGGGTACGAGCGGTACTTC. This translates into CASSIDRGYERYF. The chain joins TRBV11-2 to TRBJ2-7; 9 bases match TRBD1. There are 13 residues in the CDR3. CDR1 is SGHAT and CDR2 is FQNNGV in the germline V gene.

With respect to this clonotype: A much larger clone is a single base away; this may be a read error. No conserved phenylalanine or tryptophan is present at the end of the CDR3, so a read error is the likely explanation. This chain links TRBV6-5 with TRBJ2-7, with unresolved D. This CDR3 is built from 12 residues. Between the trimmed V and J ends, which lost 5 bases and 7 bases, there was a span of 12 bases. CDR1 is MNHEY, CDR2 SVGAGI, per germline. The CDR3 loop is CASSPLGEEQYI. The CDR3 region has the DNA TGTGCCAGCAGTCCGCTAGGAGAGGAGCAGTACATC.

Only a few counts were recorded for this clonotype. The rearrangement uses TRBV7-8 and TRBJ2-7, with D possibly called TRBD1 or TRBD2 (6 bases each). Germline V gene data show CDR1 as SGHVS and CDR2 as FQNEAQ. V dropped 5 bases and J dropped 7 bases, with 15 bases sitting between them. This CDR3 comprises 13 residues. The CDR3: CASSLGRGPEQYF. The DNA of the CDR3 is TGTGCCAGCAGCCTCGGACGGGGGCCTGAGCAGTACTTC.

This clonotype was detected once. The CDR3 sequence: CASRTQGSYGYTF. DNA of the CDR3: TGTGCCAGCAGAACACAGGGGTCCTATGGCTACACCTTC. The chain has TRBV25-1 and TRBJ1-2; 7 bases match TRBD1. Trimming at V came to 6 bases and at J to 4 bases, leaving 5 bases not matched to a gene. CDR3 length equals 13 residues. Germline CDR1 is MGHDK and CDR2 is SYGVNS.

With respect to this clonotype: One end of the junction is discordant with germline, which a read error may explain. This CDR3 reads CASSELGGDWSNQPHHF. As DNA, the CDR3 is TGTGCCAGCAGTGAATTGGGGGGTGATTGGAGCAATCAGCCCCATCATTTT. The gene calls are TRBV6-1 and TRBJ1-5; TRBD1 is a possible D gene (5 bases). Germline V gene data show CDR1 as MNHNS and CDR2 as SASEGT. The CDR3 loop spans 17 amino acids.

J is TRBJ2-7 and V is TRBV20-1; D is perhaps TRBD2 (6 bases). V lost 6 bases, J lost 1 base, and 16 bases lay in between. CDR3 size: 14 residues. Germline CDR1 DFQATT, CDR2 SNEGSKA (reference sequence). CDR3 nucleotides: TGCAGTGCCCCGCCTTTAGCGGATTCCTACGAGCAGTACTTC. Amino acids: CSAPPLADSYEQYF.

This clonotype appeared many times. The J gene is TRBJ2-3, the V gene TRBV29-1; 9 nucleotides line up with TRBD1. After removal of 2 bases from V and 2 bases from J, the junction contained 2 bases not matched to a gene. The CDR3 consists of 14 residues. Per germline, CDR1 SQVTM and CDR2 ANQGSEA. Here the CDR3 DNA reads TGCAGCGTTGAATACAGGGGGCTCACAGATACGCAGTATTTT. Translation: CSVEYRGLTDTQYF.

As regards this clonotype: Germline and junction disagree at one end, which may indicate a read error. The V gene is TRBV11-1, the J gene TRBJ2-1; TRBD1 matches 7 bases. The CDR3 has 16 residues. The V gene's germline CDR1 is SGHAT and CDR2 FQDESV (reference sequence). This CDR3 is CASSFRQGRSYNEQLF. The CDR3 nucleotides read TGTGCCAGCAGCTTTAGACAGGGCAGATCCTACAACGAGCAGTTATTC.

This clonotype was observed once. Possible read error: a much larger clone is one base away. The chain recombines TRBV6-6 with TRBJ1-1; 7 bases map to TRBD1. This CDR3 region has 14 residues. The germline CDR1 and CDR2 sequences are MNHNY and SVGAGI (reference sequence). The CDR3 protein is CASSSGQKNTETFF. CDR3 nucleotide sequence: TGTGCCAGCAGTTCGGGACAGAAGAACACTGAAACTTTCTTT.

Regarding this clonotype: One base away lies a much larger clone, so this may be a sequencing read error. The chain is built from TRBV10-3 and TRBJ2-4; no clear D. Per the germline V gene, CDR1 is ENHRY and CDR2 is SYGVKD. The CDR3 totals 14 residues. V was pared by 2 bases and J by 5 bases, with 10 bases between. The CDR3 sequence is CAISEPMIQNIQYF. CDR3 sequence (DNA): TGTGCCATCAGTGAGCCGATGATACAAAACATTCAGTACTTC.

DNA of the CDR3: TGTGCCATCAGTGAGGGGACGCTGGTCAAAAACATTCAGTACTTC. This translates into CAISEGTLVKNIQYF. The chain carries TRBV10-3 and TRBJ2-4; either TRBD1 or TRBD2 may supply D (5 bases each). Trimming took 2 bases from V and 3 from J, leaving 11 bases between them. The CDR3 is made up of 15 amino acids. In germline, CDR1 is ENHRY, CDR2 SYGVKD.

To note about this clonotype: A read error is possible here, since a much larger clone lies one base away. CDR3: CASRTDGYYEQFF. In nucleotides, the CDR3 is TGTGCCAGCAGAACCGACGGCTACTATGAGCAGTTCTTC. This chain links TRBV12-3 or TRBV12-4 with TRBJ2-1; no reliable D call. The CDR3 has 13 amino acids.

Details on this clonotype: Relative to the germline gene, one junction end is altered; a read error may explain this. This rearrangement joins TRBV11-2 to TRBJ1-1, with D perhaps matching TRBD1 (6 bases). Germline V CDR1 and CDR2: SGHAT, FQNNGV. The CDR3 consists of 14 residues. The DNA of the CDR3 is TGTGCCAGCGAGCGGGGAAGGGGGAACACAGAAGCTTTCTTT. Residues: CASERGRGNTEAFF.

Of note for this clonotype: This clone may be a read error of a much larger clone one base away. The chain recombines TRBV6-1 with TRBJ1-6; possibly TRBD1 for D (5 bases). Germline V CDR1 and CDR2: MNHNS, SASEGT. The V end was cut by 4 bases, the J end by 4 bases, with 8 bases between. CDR3 length equals 14 residues. CDR3 DNA sequence: TGTGCCAGCAGTGGACAGAGTTATAATTCACCCCTCCACTTT. Translated, it gives CASSGQSYNSPLHF.

The chain is built from TRBV11-2 and TRBJ2-4; D may match TRBD1 or TRBD2 (5 bases each). The CDR3 is 15 amino acids. With 11 bases removed from V and 8 bases from J, the gap between germline ends came to 25 bases. CDR1 and CDR2 from the germline V gene are SGHAT and FQNNGV. The CDR3 loop is CADSTLGRSRDIQYF. The CDR3 DNA follows: TGTGCCGACAGCACACTAGGACGCTCCCGGGACATTCAGTACTTC.

The gene calls are TRBV6-6 and TRBJ1-1, with 8 nucleotides matching TRBD1. The V gene's germline CDR1 is MNHNY and CDR2 SVGAGI (reference sequence). The CDR3 consists of 17 residues. J lost 5 bases, V lost 6 bases, and 17 bases had no gene match. DNA of the CDR3: TGTGCCAGCAGCTCCTCCCCGGGACAGGATGGGCGGACTGAAGCTTTCTTT. Translated, it gives CASSSSPGQDGRTEAFF.